Shown below are 30 T cell receptor beta chains from a single sample sequenced in a study of T cell responses to AZD1222 COVID-19 vaccine. Libraries were prepared by immunoSEQ multiplex PCR; TCRdb keeps only in-frame clonotypes and omits some of them. Among 90,000 to 150,000 clones listed, 90% to 95% were seen once. Material: peripheral blood, obtained on day 0 of AZD1222 vaccination. The source of these receptors is an adult in good health.

The chain has TRBV19 and TRBJ1-3; TRBD1 is a possible D gene (5 bases). Between the trimmed V and J ends, which lost 5 bases and 4 bases, there was a span of 15 bases. Germline CDR1 is LNHDA and CDR2 is SQIVND (reference sequence). The CDR3 is 15 residues long. Written as DNA, the CDR3 is TGTGCCAGTAGTGCCCGCGGGGGAGCGGGAAACACCATATATTTT. Translating it yields CASSARGGAGNTIYF.

V is TRBV11-3 and J is TRBJ2-1; D is undetermined. Trimming cost V 1 base and J 6 bases, with 7 bases left between them. This CDR3 has 13 amino acids. Germline CDR1 and CDR2: SGHNT and YENEEA. The CDR3 loop is CASSLAPGNEQFF. In DNA form, the CDR3 reads TGTGCCAGCAGCTTAGCCCCTGGCAATGAGCAGTTCTTC.

This sequence joins TRBV7-9 and TRBJ2-3; D might be TRBD2 (5 bases). Trimming removed 8 bases from V and 3 bases from J, with 12 bases in between. The CDR3 is 13 amino acids. Germline CDR1 is SEHNR and CDR2 is FQNEAQ (reference sequence). The CDR3 region is CASHRRGTDTQYF. The CDR3, as DNA: TGTGCCAGCCACCGACGGGGAACAGATACGCAGTATTTT.

The chain combines TRBV19 with TRBJ2-7, with D perhaps TRBD1 (6 bases). The V gene's germline CDR1 is LNHDA and CDR2 SQIVND (reference sequence). The CDR3 is made up of 14 amino acids. Trimming pared 8 bases from V and 3 bases from J, leaving 17 bases between. The CDR3 loop is CASSTRTDGYEQYF. Here the CDR3 DNA reads TGTGCCAGTTCCACCCGGACAGATGGCTACGAGCAGTACTTC. The variable domain in full, completed from reference TRBV19 and TRBJ2-7, reads DGGITQSPKYLFRKEGQNVTLSCEQNLNHDAMYWYRQDPGQGLRLIYYSQIVNDFQKGDIAEGYSVSREKKESFPLTVTSAQKNPTAFYLCASSTRTDGYEQYFGPGTRLTVT.

The chain's CDR3 is CASSLFGQAAGLYEQYF. The CDR3 DNA reads TGTGCCAGCAGTTTATTTGGCCAGGCGGCTGGTCTATACGAGCAGTACTTC. The chain links TRBV28 to TRBJ2-7; D is undetermined. The CDR3 length is 17 residues. The V and J ends lost 1 base and 4 bases respectively, with 20 bases between them. Germline V lookup: CDR1 MDHEN, CDR2 SYDVKM.

The CDR3 region is CASSLPSNTEAFF. In DNA, the CDR3 is TGTGCCAGCTCACTCCCTTCGAACACTGAAGCTTTCTTT. V gene TRBV18 combines with J gene TRBJ1-1; D is unresolved. This CDR3 is 13 amino acids long. Germline assignment: CDR1 KGHSH and CDR2 LQKENI. V gave up 4 bases and J gave up 1 base, with 7 bases separating them.

V and J are TRBV3-1 (or the pseudogene TRBV3-2) and TRBJ2-1; a weak D match, TRBD2 (6 bases). V dropped 2 bases and J dropped 3 bases, with 11 bases sitting between them. The V gene's germline CDR1 is LGHDT and CDR2 YNNKEL (reference sequence). This CDR3 has 15 residues. CDR3 amino acids: CASSQLVGGYNEQFF. CDR3 sequence (DNA): TGTGCCAGCAGCCAACTGGTGGGGGGCTACAATGAGCAGTTCTTC.

This clone was detected once. The chain carries TRBV7-9 and TRBJ1-6, with 12 bases identical to TRBD1. Per the germline V gene, CDR1 is SEHNR and CDR2 is FQNEAQ (reference sequence). This CDR3 has 16 amino acids. After removal of 2 bases from V and 9 bases from J, the junction contained 5 bases not matched to a gene. The CDR3 nucleotides are TGTGCCAGCAGCTTAAGGGACAGGGGGCGCGGTTCACCCCTCCACTTT. Translated: CASSLRDRGRGSPLHF.

V gene TRBV6-5 combines with J gene TRBJ1-1, with a possible D match to TRBD1 (6 bases). V lost 2 bases and J lost 4, with 11 bases in between. CDR1 is MNHEY, CDR2 SVGAGI, per germline. This CDR3 is built from 14 residues. The CDR3 loop is CASSYAGQPTEAFF. The CDR3 DNA sequence: TGTGCCAGCAGTTACGCAGGACAGCCCACTGAAGCTTTCTTT.

This chain connects TRBV9 to TRBJ1-2, with a possible D match to TRBD1 (6 bases). CDR1 is SGDLS and CDR2 is YYNGEE in the germline V gene. The V gene lost 3 bases and the J gene lost 2 bases, with 11 bases spanning the gap. This CDR3 is built from 14 residues. The CDR3 coding sequence is TGTGCCAGCAGCGACCCTACAGGGAACTATGGCTACACCTTC. Amino acids: CASSDPTGNYGYTF.

CDR3 protein: CASSLRATQGETQYF. Written as DNA, the CDR3 is TGCGCCAGCAGCTTGAGGGCCACTCAAGGAGAGACCCAGTACTTC. The V gene is TRBV5-1, the J gene TRBJ2-5, with D hard to call. Trimming took off 1 base at V and 4 bases at J, with 14 bases between the two ends. The CDR3 spans 15 residues. Germline lookup yields CDR1 SGHRS and CDR2 YFSETQ. The full variable domain, rest sourced from reference TRBV5-1 and TRBJ2-5, is KAGVTQTPRYLIKTRGQQVTLSCSPISGHRSVSWYQQTPGQGLQFLFEYFSETQRNKGNFPGRFSGRQFSNSRSEMNVSTLELGDSALYLCASSLRATQGETQYFGPGTRLLVL.

This chain uses TRBV9 with TRBJ1-6, with TRBD1 as a possible D gene (5 bases). The length of the CDR3 is 16 residues. Looked up from germline, CDR1 is SGDLS and CDR2 is YYNGEE. V was shortened by 3 bases and J by 2 bases, with 12 bases between the two germline ends. For the CDR3, the DNA is TGTGCCAGCAGCGCCGCAGGGTCGCCCTATAATTCACCCCTCCACTTT. The encoded protein is CASSAAGSPYNSPLHF. Based on the CDR3 plus reference TRBV9 and TRBJ1-6, the full variable domain is DSGVTQTPKHLITATGQRVTLRCSPRSGDLSVYWYQQSLDQGLQFLIQYYNGEERAKGNILERFSAQQFPDLHSELNLSSLELGDSALYFCASSAAGSPYNSPLHFGNGTRLTVT.

The gene calls are TRBV5-4 and TRBJ1-1; D is uncertain. The CDR3 has 13 residues. V lost 2 bases and J 1 base, leaving 6 bases between the germline ends. CDR1 and CDR2 (germline): SGHNT, YYREEE (reference sequence). The CDR3 loop reads CASSLKGNTEAFF. CDR3 in DNA: TGTGCCAGCAGCTTAAAAGGGAACACTGAAGCTTTCTTT.

The chain links TRBV4-2 to TRBJ2-7, with 11 bases fitting TRBD2. The CDR3 contains 16 residues. Germline V gives CDR1 LGHNA, CDR2 YNFKEQ. Trimming at V came to 3 bases and at J to 1 base, leaving 5 bases not matched to a gene. CDR3 in DNA: TGTGCCAGCAGCCACATTAGCGGGGGGGATTCCTACGAGCAGTACTTC. It codes for CASSHISGGDSYEQYF.

CDR3 DNA: TGTGCCAGTAGTATACTGGGGGACAGGGGTTATGGCTACACCTTC. Translation gives CASSILGDRGYGYTF. This sequence joins TRBV19 and TRBJ1-2; 10 bases are shared with TRBD1. Germline V CDR1 and CDR2: LNHDA, SQIVND (reference sequence). J gave up 5 bases and V 2 bases, and 5 bases lay outside the gene matches. The CDR3 is 15 amino acids.

The J gene is TRBJ1-2, the V gene TRBV7-2; 9 nucleotides agree with TRBD1. Germline-derived CDR1 and CDR2 are SGHTA and FQGNSA. The CDR3 is 13 residues long. The ends lost 5 bases at V and 7 bases at J; junction bases unmatched: 5. Here the CDR3 reads CASSPGTGRGYTF. The CDR3 region has the DNA TGTGCCAGCAGCCCGGGGACAGGGCGTGGCTACACCTTC.

The chain couples TRBV11-2 to TRBJ2-3, with D perhaps TRBD1 or TRBD2 (5 bases each). CDR3 size: 15 residues. Germline V lookup: CDR1 SGHAT, CDR2 FQNNGV. V lost 4 bases to trimming and J lost 6 bases, with 17 bases between them. CDR3 nucleotide sequence: TGTGCCAGCAGCTCGCCGGGGCGGGCAGGGGATACGCAGTATTTT. Protein product: CASSSPGRAGDTQYF.

CDR3 in DNA: TGTGCCTGGAGTAGCAACGATAACTATGGCTACACCTTC. It encodes CAWSSNDNYGYTF. The chain joins TRBV30 to TRBJ1-2; D uncertain. There are 13 residues in the CDR3. Germline assignment: CDR1 GTSNPN and CDR2 SVGIG (reference sequence). The V gene lost 2 bases and the J gene lost 1 base, with 8 bases spanning the gap.

V is TRBV15 and J is TRBJ2-4; tentatively, D is TRBD1 (6 bases). The CDR3 consists of 14 residues. The germline V gene encodes CDR1 LNHNV and CDR2 YYDKDF (reference sequence). V lost 1 base and J 6 bases, leaving 10 bases between the germline ends. CDR3 protein: CATSRGEQGNIQYF. The CDR3, as DNA: TGTGCCACCAGCAGAGGGGAACAGGGAAACATTCAGTACTTC.

This clone was observed a single time. This rearrangement joins TRBV5-1 to TRBJ1-4, with D unresolved. Germline V gene lookup returns CDR1 SGHRS and CDR2 YFSETQ. V was shortened by 5 bases and J by 8 bases, with 16 bases between the two germline ends. CDR3 length: 14 amino acids. CDR3 DNA sequence: TGCGCCAGCAGTCAGGACGCGCACCGGGAAAAACTGTTTTTT. Protein: CASSQDAHREKLFF. Using reference TRBV5-1 and TRBJ1-4 for the parts outside the CDR3, the full variable domain is KAGVTQTPRYLIKTRGQQVTLSCSPISGHRSVSWYQQTPGQGLQFLFEYFSETQRNKGNFPGRFSGRQFSNSRSEMNVSTLELGDSALYLCASSQDAHREKLFFGSGTQLSVL.

The chain recombines TRBV27 with TRBJ1-6; D is unresolved. The CDR3 extends over 16 amino acids. Trimming removed 3 bases at V and 8 bases at J, with 17 bases between. The germline V gene has CDR1 MNHEY and CDR2 SMNVEV (reference sequence). The chain's CDR3 is CASSFLPRVTDSPLHF. Written as DNA, the CDR3 is TGTGCCAGCAGTTTTCTTCCTCGAGTTACGGATTCACCCCTCCACTTT.

The V gene is TRBV6-5, the J gene TRBJ2-7; 8 bases align to TRBD1. The trim removed 5 bases at V and 7 bases at J, leaving 10 bases unmatched. CDR1 is MNHEY, CDR2 SVGAGI, per germline. The CDR3 has 14 amino acids. The CDR3 DNA is TGTGCCAGCAGTAAGTGGACAGGGCGACCAGAGCAGTACTTC. Translation gives CASSKWTGRPEQYF.

The chain has TRBV12-5 and TRBJ2-5; 10 bases align to TRBD1. CDR3 size: 14 residues. Trimming at V came to 6 bases and at J to 4 bases, leaving 5 bases not matched to a gene. Germline CDR1 LGHNT, CDR2 FRNRAP. This CDR3 is CASGTGTGVETQYF. CDR3 sequence (DNA): TGTGCTAGTGGGACGGGGACAGGGGTAGAGACCCAGTACTTC.

This clone was picked up one time. The chain uses TRBV7-2 and TRBJ1-1; tentatively, D is TRBD1 (5 bases). CDR1 and CDR2 (germline): SGHTA, FQGNSA. Trimming removed 8 bases from V and 1 base from J, with 14 bases in between. CDR3 length: 14 residues. The CDR3 DNA is TGTGCCAGCGCTCTGTATCAGGGGAACACTGAAGCTTTCTTT. It specifies CASALYQGNTEAFF. The whole variable domain, filled in from reference TRBV7-2 and TRBJ1-1, reads GAGVSQSPSNKVTEKGKDVELRCDPISGHTALYWYRQSLGQGLEFLIYFQGNSAPDKSGLPSDRFSAERTGGSVSTLTIQRTQQEDSAVYLCASALYQGNTEAFFGQGTRLTVV.

The rearrangement uses TRBV7-3 and TRBJ2-1, with TRBD2 matching 11 bases. Germline V lookup: CDR1 SGHTA, CDR2 FQGTGA. The V gene end was trimmed by 5 bases and the J gene end by 6 bases; junction bases not matched to a gene: 6. The CDR3 extends over 15 amino acids. For the CDR3, the DNA is TGTGCCAGCAGCCACGCTAGCGGGGGGCGCAATGAGCAGTTCTTC. As protein: CASSHASGGRNEQFF.

The chain links TRBV28 to TRBJ1-2; D call uncertain. Germline V gives CDR1 MDHEN, CDR2 SYDVKM. The CDR3 sequence is 14 residues long. V lost 7 bases and J 7 bases, leaving 19 bases between the germline ends. CDR3 DNA: TGTGCCAGCACCGCCCAACCGGTACTGTTTGGCTACACCTTC. It codes for CASTAQPVLFGYTF.

The rearrangement uses TRBV5-1 and TRBJ1-3; maybe TRBD1 (5 bases). This CDR3 spans 15 amino acids. V was clipped by 2 bases and J by 1 base, with 10 bases between them. Germline CDR1 and CDR2: SGHRS and YFSETQ. The CDR3 DNA sequence: TGCGCCAGCAGCTTTGGGGGAACGTCTGGAAACACCATATATTTT. Residues: CASSFGGTSGNTIYF. The full variable domain, in which reference TRBV5-1 and TRBJ1-3 provide the parts outside the CDR3, is KAGVTQTPRYLIKTRGQQVTLSCSPISGHRSVSWYQQTPGQGLQFLFEYFSETQRNKGNFPGRFSGRQFSNSRSEMNVSTLELGDSALYLCASSFGGTSGNTIYFGEGSWLTVV.

The chain joins TRBV10-3 to TRBJ1-1; 7 nucleotides line up with TRBD1. CDR3 size: 14 residues. V lost 1 base to trimming and J lost 8 bases; unmatched junction nucleotides: 7. CDR1 and CDR2 (germline): ENHRY, SYGVKD. For the CDR3, the DNA is TGTGCCATCAGTGAGTTATCGGGACAGCAAGAAGCTTTCTTT. It specifies CAISELSGQQEAFF.

This chain connects TRBV6-1 to TRBJ1-6; TRBD1 matches 11 bases. Germline CDR1 MNHNS, CDR2 SASEGT. This CDR3 is built from 16 residues. The ends lost 3 bases at V and 6 bases at J; junction bases unmatched: 4. CDR3 loop: CASSDGTGGGNSPLHF. The CDR3 DNA follows: TGTGCCAGCAGTGACGGGACAGGGGGTGGTAATTCACCCCTCCACTTT.

The chain joins TRBV27 to TRBJ2-1; D is unresolved. From germline, CDR1 is MNHEY and CDR2 SMNVEV (reference sequence). The CDR3 has 15 residues. V dropped 0 bases and J dropped 0 bases, with 6 bases sitting between them. The CDR3 sequence is CASSLSASSYNEQFF. CDR3 sequence (DNA): TGTGCCAGCAGTTTATCGGCCAGCTCCTACAATGAGCAGTTCTTC.